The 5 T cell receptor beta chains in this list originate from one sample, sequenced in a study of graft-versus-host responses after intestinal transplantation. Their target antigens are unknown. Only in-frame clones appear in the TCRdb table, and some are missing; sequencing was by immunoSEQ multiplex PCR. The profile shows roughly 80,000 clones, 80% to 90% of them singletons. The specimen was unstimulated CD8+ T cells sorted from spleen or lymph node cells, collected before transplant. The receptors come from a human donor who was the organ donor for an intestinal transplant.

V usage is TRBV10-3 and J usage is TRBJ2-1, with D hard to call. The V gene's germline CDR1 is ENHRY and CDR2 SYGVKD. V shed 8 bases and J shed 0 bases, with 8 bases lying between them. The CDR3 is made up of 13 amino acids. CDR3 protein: CAIGASSYNEQFF. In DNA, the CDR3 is TGTGCCATCGGAGCCAGCTCCTACAATGAGCAGTTCTTC.

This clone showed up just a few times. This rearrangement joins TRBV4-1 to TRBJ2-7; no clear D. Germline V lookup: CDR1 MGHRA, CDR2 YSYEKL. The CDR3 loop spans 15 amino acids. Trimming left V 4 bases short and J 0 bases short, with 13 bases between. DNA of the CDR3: TGCGCCAGCAGCCCCCGTATCTCCAGCTCCTACGAGCAGTACTTC. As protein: CASSPRISSSYEQYF.

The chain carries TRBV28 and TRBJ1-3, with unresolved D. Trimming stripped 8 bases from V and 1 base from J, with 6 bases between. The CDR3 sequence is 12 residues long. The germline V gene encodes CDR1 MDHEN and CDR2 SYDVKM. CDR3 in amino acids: CASLTSGNTIYF. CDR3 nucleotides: TGTGCCAGCCTTACTTCTGGAAACACCATATATTTT.

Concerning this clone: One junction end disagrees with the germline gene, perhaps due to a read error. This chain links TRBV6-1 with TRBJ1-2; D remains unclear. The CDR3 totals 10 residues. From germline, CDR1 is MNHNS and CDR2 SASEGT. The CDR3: CASGSTMGNF. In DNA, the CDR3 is TGTGCCAGCGGGTCTACAATGGGGAACTTC.

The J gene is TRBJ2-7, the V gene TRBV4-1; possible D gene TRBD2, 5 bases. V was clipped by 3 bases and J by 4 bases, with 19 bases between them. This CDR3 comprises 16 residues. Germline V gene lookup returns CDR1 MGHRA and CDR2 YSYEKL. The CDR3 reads CASSQVSTSRGYEQYF. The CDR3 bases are TGCGCCAGCAGCCAGGTGTCAACCTCCCGGGGTTACGAGCAGTACTTC.